These 11 T cell receptor beta chains were all obtained from the same sample, sequenced in a study of STAT3 mutations in large granular lymphocyte leukemia. Study-level points and caveats: In T-cell large granular lymphocyte leukemia, about half of patients showed multiple immunodominant subclonotypes.

No cognate antigen is known for these TCRs. The method was immunoSEQ multiplex PCR; TCRdb's version includes in-frame clones alone and lacks a portion of them. The sample includes some 5,800 clones, under 80% of them seen just once. The sequenced material came from peripheral blood mononuclear cells. These receptors all come from a man aged 40-49 years with T-cell large granular lymphocyte leukemia. Some clones in this sample may be carry-over from other donors' samples.

The V and J genes are TRBV5-1 and TRBJ1-4; a weak D match, TRBD1 (6 bases). CDR3 length: 15 amino acids. CDR1 and CDR2 (germline): SGHRS, YFSETQ. V lost 4 bases and J 8 bases, leaving 18 bases between the germline ends. CDR3 loop: CASSQNRALGEKLFF. In nucleotides, the CDR3 is TGCGCCAGCAGCCAAAACAGGGCTTTAGGGGAAAAACTGTTTTTT.

The chain employs TRBV2 and TRBJ1-1; TRBD1 matches 9 bases. The CDR3 runs to 13 residues. The V gene end was trimmed by 10 bases and the J gene end by 6 bases; junction bases not matched to a gene: 9. Germline-derived CDR1 and CDR2 are SNHLY and FYNNEI. In DNA form, the CDR3 reads TGTGCCATCGCAACAGGGGGCAGGTCTGAAGCTTTCTTT. It codes for CAIATGGRSEAFF.

The genes are TRBV4-1 and TRBJ2-5; 15 bases agree with TRBD2. The CDR3 spans 15 residues. Per the germline V gene, CDR1 is MGHRA and CDR2 is YSYEKL. Trimming cost V 7 bases and J 2 bases; bases outside gene matches: 2. CDR3: CASTGTSGGQETQYF. The CDR3 DNA reads TGCGCCAGCACCGGGACTAGCGGGGGGCAAGAGACCCAGTACTTC.

This chain joins TRBV2 and TRBJ2-1; possibly TRBD2 for D (6 bases). V lost 8 bases and J lost 7, with 21 bases in between. From germline, CDR1 is SNHLY and CDR2 FYNNEI. CDR3 length equals 15 residues. The CDR3 DNA sequence: TGTGCCAGCTCCTATGGAGGCGGGATGGTGAATGAGCAGTTCTTC. Amino acids: CASSYGGGMVNEQFF.

This clone is a singleton in its sample. The rearrangement uses TRBV7-2 and TRBJ2-7; D tentatively reads TRBD1 or TRBD2 (5 bases each). This CDR3 comprises 13 residues. V lost 6 bases, J lost 4 bases, and 13 bases lay in between. The germline CDR1 and CDR2 sequences are SGHTA and FQGNSA. For the CDR3, the DNA is TGTGCCAGCAGTTGGGGCGGGTCTTACGAGCAGTACTTC. Translation: CASSWGGSYEQYF.

V usage is TRBV29-1 and J usage is TRBJ2-2; D not resolved. Germline CDR1 SQVTM, CDR2 ANQGSEA. Trimming shortened V by 7 bases and J by 1 base, and 7 bases separated the two germline ends. The CDR3 runs to 12 residues. The CDR3 is CSGIENTGELFF. The CDR3 region has the DNA TGCAGCGGGATAGAGAACACCGGGGAGCTGTTTTTT.

CDR3 in DNA: TGTGCCAGCAGCCCTCGCACCGGGACAGGAAACACCATATATTTT. It encodes CASSPRTGTGNTIYF. The chain combines TRBV7-2 with TRBJ1-3; D might be TRBD1 (6 bases). V gave up 5 bases and J gave up 4 bases, with 15 bases separating them. The CDR3 is 15 amino acids. From germline, CDR1 is SGHTA and CDR2 FQGNSA.

The chain links TRBV6-5 to TRBJ2-7; 12 bases fit TRBD2. Germline CDR1 is MNHEY and CDR2 is SVGAGI. The CDR3 sequence is 14 residues long. After removal of 6 bases from V and 5 bases from J, the junction contained 5 bases not matched to a gene. The CDR3 here is CASRTSGRDNEQYF. In DNA form, the CDR3 reads TGTGCCAGCAGGACTAGCGGGAGAGATAACGAGCAGTACTTC.

The chain uses TRBV30 and TRBJ1-1; D not resolved. V was shortened by 0 bases and J by 4 bases, with 15 bases between the two germline ends. The CDR3 consists of 15 residues. Germline V CDR1 and CDR2: GTSNPN, SVGIG (reference sequence). CDR3: CAWSVYGVKSTEAFF. DNA for the CDR3: TGTGCCTGGAGTGTATACGGGGTGAAGAGCACTGAAGCTTTCTTT.

The rearrangement links TRBV7-6 to TRBJ2-7, with a weak D call TRBD2 (6 bases). From germline, CDR1 is SGHVS and CDR2 FNYEAQ. This CDR3 has 14 residues. Trimming took off 1 base at V and 3 bases at J, with 10 bases between the two ends. The CDR3 DNA reads as TGTGCCAGCAGCTTAGGCGGGACCGACTACGAGCAGTACTTC. As protein: CASSLGGTDYEQYF.

The chain carries TRBV28 and TRBJ1-2, with a weak D call TRBD1 (6 bases). The germline V gene encodes CDR1 MDHEN and CDR2 SYDVKM. V was cut by 11 bases and J by 8 bases, with 18 bases left in between. The CDR3 sequence is 12 residues long. The CDR3 DNA sequence: TGTGCCTGCCAGGGGCCTGCTCAGGGCTACACCTTC. Amino acids: CACQGPAQGYTF.